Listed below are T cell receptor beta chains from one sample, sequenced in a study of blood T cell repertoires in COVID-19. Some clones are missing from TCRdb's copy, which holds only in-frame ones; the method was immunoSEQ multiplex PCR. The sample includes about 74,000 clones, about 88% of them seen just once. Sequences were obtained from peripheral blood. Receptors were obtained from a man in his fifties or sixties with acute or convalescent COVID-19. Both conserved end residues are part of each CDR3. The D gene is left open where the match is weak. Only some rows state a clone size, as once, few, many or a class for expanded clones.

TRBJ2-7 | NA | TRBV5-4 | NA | CASSSTRELEEEQYF | TGTGCCAGCAGCTCAACCCGGGAGCTCGAGGAAGAGCAGTACTTC
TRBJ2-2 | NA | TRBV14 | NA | CASSPYSGELFF | TGTGCCAGCAGCCCGTATTCCGGGGAGCTGTTTTTT
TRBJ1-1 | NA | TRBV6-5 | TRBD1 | CASSYSRQGVNTEAFF | TGTGCCAGCAGTTACTCGAGACAGGGAGTTAACACTGAAGCTTTCTTT
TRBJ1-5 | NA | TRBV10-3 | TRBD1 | CAISEAGGTGRGYSNQPQHF | TGTGCCATCAGTGAGGCAGGCGGGACAGGAAGGGGATATAGCAATCAGCCCCAGCATTTT
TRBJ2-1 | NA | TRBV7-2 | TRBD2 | CASSLAVSSGYNEQFF | TGTGCCAGCAGCTTAGCGGTGTCTAGCGGCTACAATGAGCAGTTCTTC
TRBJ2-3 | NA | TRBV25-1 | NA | CASSELSPDTQYF | TGTGCCAGCAGTGAATTATCCCCAGATACGCAGTATTTT
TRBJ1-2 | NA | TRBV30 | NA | CAGGGGKNNYGYTF | TGTGCCGGTGGGGGAGGGAAGAATAACTATGGCTACACCTTC
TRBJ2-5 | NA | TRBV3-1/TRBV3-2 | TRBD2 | CASSPGLAGAVETQYF | TGTGCCAGCAGCCCAGGACTAGCGGGAGCGGTGGAGACCCAGTACTTC
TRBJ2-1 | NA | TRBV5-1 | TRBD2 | CASSSYSGRISNEQFF | TGCGCCAGCAGCTCCTATAGCGGGAGAATCAGTAATGAGCAGTTCTTC
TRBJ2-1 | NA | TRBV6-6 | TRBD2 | CASSHPLSTGGPYNEQFF | TGTGCCAGCAGTCACCCACTCTCAACGGGAGGGCCCTACAATGAGCAGTTCTTC
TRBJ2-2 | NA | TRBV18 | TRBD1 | CASSLTGTGNTGELFF | TGTGCCAGCTCTCTTACCGGGACAGGCAACACCGGGGAGCTGTTTTTT
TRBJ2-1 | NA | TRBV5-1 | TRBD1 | CASSGGQENNEQFF | TGCGCCAGCAGCGGGGGACAGGAGAACAATGAGCAGTTCTTC
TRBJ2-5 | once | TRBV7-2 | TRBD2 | CASSASGARGETQYF | TGTGCCAGCAGCGCAAGCGGGGCCCGCGGAGAGACCCAGTACTTC
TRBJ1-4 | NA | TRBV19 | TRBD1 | CASSIGQGTEKLFF | TGTGCCAGTAGTATTGGACAGGGTACGGAAAAACTGTTTTTT
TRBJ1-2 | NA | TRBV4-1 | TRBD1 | CASSQEGQGTNYGYTF | TGCGCCAGCAGCCAAGAGGGACAGGGTACGAACTATGGCTACACCTTC
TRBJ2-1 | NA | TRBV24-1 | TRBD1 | CATSDPATGYPYNEQFF | TGTGCCACCAGTGACCCCGCGACAGGGTACCCGTACAATGAGCAGTTCTTC
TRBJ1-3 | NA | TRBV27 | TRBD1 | CASSLRAPQGASGNTIYF | TGTGCCAGCAGTTTAAGAGCTCCGCAGGGGGCCTCTGGAAACACCATATATTTT
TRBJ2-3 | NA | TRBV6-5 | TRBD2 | CASMPGGRTDTQYF | TGTGCCAGCATGCCGGGAGGGAGGACAGATACGCAGTATTTT
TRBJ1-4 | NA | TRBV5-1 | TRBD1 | CASSPGQATNEKLFF | TGCGCCAGCAGCCCCGGACAGGCAACTAATGAAAAACTGTTTTTT
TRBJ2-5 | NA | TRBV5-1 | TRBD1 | CASTEDREETQYF | TGCGCCAGCACCGAAGACAGGGAAGAGACCCAGTACTTC
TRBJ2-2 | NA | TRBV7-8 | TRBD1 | CASSSPRRGQSTGELFF | TGTGCCAGCAGCTCCCCGCGAAGGGGACAGAGCACCGGGGAGCTGTTTTTT
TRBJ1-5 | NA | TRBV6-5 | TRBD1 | CASSRTGVNQPQHF | TGTGCCAGCAGTCGGACAGGAGTAAATCAGCCCCAGCATTTT
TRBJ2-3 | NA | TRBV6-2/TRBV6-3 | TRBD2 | CASSYPRLAGSTDTQYF | TGTGCCAGCAGTTATCCAAGACTAGCGGGAAGCACAGATACGCAGTATTTT
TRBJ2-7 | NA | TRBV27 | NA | CASRLMTGPYEQYF | TGTGCCAGCAGACTAATGACAGGACCCTACGAGCAGTACTTC
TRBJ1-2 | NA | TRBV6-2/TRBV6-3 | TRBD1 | CASSYSRQGRRGGRVGYTF | TGTGCCAGCAGTTACTCCCGACAGGGGCGGAGGGGGGGTCGGGTTGGCTACACCTTC
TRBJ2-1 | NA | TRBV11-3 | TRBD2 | CASSSGLAGGKGDEQFF | TGTGCCAGCAGCTCCGGACTAGCGGGGGGCAAAGGGGATGAGCAGTTCTTC
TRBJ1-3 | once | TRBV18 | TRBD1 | CASSPGDRRTGNTIYF | TGTGCCAGCTCACCCGGGGACAGAAGGACTGGAAACACCATATATTTT
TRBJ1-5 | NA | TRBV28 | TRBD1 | CASSPLWGQARSNQPQHF | TGTGCCAGCAGTCCTTTGTGGGGACAGGCTCGGAGCAATCAGCCCCAGCATTTT
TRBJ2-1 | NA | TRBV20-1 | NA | CSASVSLTREEQFF | TGCAGTGCTAGTGTCTCGCTCACGAGGGAAGAGCAGTTCTTC
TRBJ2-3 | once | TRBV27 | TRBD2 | CASSPGLARTDTQYF | TGTGCCAGCAGTCCGGGACTAGCACGCACAGATACGCAGTATTTT
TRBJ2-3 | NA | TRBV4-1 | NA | CASSPDSDSTDTQYF | TGCGCCAGCAGCCCAGATAGCGATAGCACAGATACGCAGTATTTT
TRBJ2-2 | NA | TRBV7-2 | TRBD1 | CASSPGTGGSRELFF | TGTGCCAGCAGTCCCGGGACAGGGGGAAGCCGGGAGCTGTTTTTT
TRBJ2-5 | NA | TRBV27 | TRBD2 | CASGLAGVRFQETQYF | TGTGCCAGCGGACTAGCGGGAGTTCGATTCCAAGAGACCCAGTACTTC
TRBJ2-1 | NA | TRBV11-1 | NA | CASSVGEYEQFF | TGTGCCAGCAGCGTCGGGGAATATGAGCAGTTCTTC
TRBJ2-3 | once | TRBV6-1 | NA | CASSEVAGVPDTQYF | TGTGCCAGCAGTGAAGTGGCAGGGGTCCCAGATACGCAGTATTTT
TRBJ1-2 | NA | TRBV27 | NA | CASSWRGGQVYGYTF | TGTGCCAGCAGTTGGAGGGGGGGGCAAGTCTATGGCTACACCTTC
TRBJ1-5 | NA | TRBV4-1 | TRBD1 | CASSQSLGTGDQPQHF | TGCGCCAGCAGCCAATCACTTGGGACAGGAGATCAGCCCCAGCATTTT
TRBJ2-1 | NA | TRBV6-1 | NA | CASSDPGHNEQFF | TGTGCCAGCAGTGACCCAGGGCACAATGAGCAGTTCTTC
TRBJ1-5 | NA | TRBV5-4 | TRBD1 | CASRHFSIGTDSNQPQHF | TGTGCCAGCAGACATTTTTCAATAGGGACAGATAGCAATCAGCCCCAGCATTTT
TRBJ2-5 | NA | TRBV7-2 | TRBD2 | CASSLVAGGRIETQYF | TGTGCCAGCAGCTTAGTAGCGGGGGGTCGAATCGAGACCCAGTACTTC
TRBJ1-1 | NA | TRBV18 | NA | CASSFQEGDTEAFF | TGTGCCAGCTCATTCCAGGAAGGGGACACTGAAGCTTTCTTT